These T cell receptor beta chains were read from a single sample in a study of T cells in Graves' hyperthyroidism and ophthalmopathy. TCRdb ran MiXCR on the multiplex PCR reads and lists one entry per CDR3 protein. The table shows 600,000 or so distinct CDR3 sequences, with approximately 15% occurring only once. The specimen sequenced was blood. These receptors came from a woman aged 45-65 years with Graves' ophthalmopathy. CDR3s include the opening cysteine and the closing phenylalanine or tryptophan. The order of the fields is D gene, V gene, clone size, J gene, CDR3 DNA, CDR3 protein. D genes are given only for firm matches. Clone size is not always given. Where it is, it says once, few, many or a class for expanded clones.

D: TRBD1; V: TRBV5-1; size: many; J: TRBJ2-3; DNA: TGCGCCAGCAGCTCCCAGGGACAGAACACAGATACGCAGTATTTT; CDR3: CASSSQGQNTDTQYF
D: .; V: TRBV7-8; size: many; J: TRBJ1-1; DNA: TGTGCCAGCAGCTTAGCTCCCCGAGGGACAAGGCGGCGTGATTTCTTT; CDR3: CASSLAPRGTRRRDFF
D: .; V: TRBV7-8; size: many; J: TRBJ2-5; DNA: TGTGCCAGCAGCACGCGCACAGGAGTATCTCGAGAGACCCAGTACTTC; CDR3: CASSTRTGVSRETQYF
D: .; V: TRBV9; size: many; J: TRBJ1-1; DNA: TGTGCCAGCAGCGTAGATGGCAGATTGAACACTGAAGCTTTCTTT; CDR3: CASSVDGRLNTEAFF
D: .; V: TRBV4-3; size: few; J: TRBJ2-7; DNA: TGCGCCAGCAGCCAAGTTCTCGGGAGAGAGCAGTACTTC; CDR3: CASSQVLGREQYF
D: TRBD1; V: TRBV6-1; size: many; J: TRBJ2-7; DNA: TGTGCCAGCAAATGGACAGGACCATGGGAGCAGTACTTC; CDR3: CASKWTGPWEQYF
D: .; V: TRBV7-9; size: .; J: TRBJ1-1; DNA: TGTGCCACCAGTTTGGGGGGTGACACTGAAGCTTTCTTT; CDR3: CATSLGGDTEAFF
D: .; V: TRBV25-1; size: .; J: TRBJ1-4; DNA: TGTGCCAGCAGTTCGGGGGGGGGGTACACTAATGAAAAACTGTTTTTT; CDR3: CASSSGGGYTNEKLFF
D: .; V: TRBV11-2; size: .; J: TRBJ1-6; DNA: TGTGCCAGCAGCTTAAAGCGGGGGAGTCCCCTCCACTTT; CDR3: CASSLKRGSPLHF
D: .; V: TRBV28; size: few; J: TRBJ1-3; DNA: TGTGCCAGCAGTCCTCCCGGGAGAAGCTCTGGAAACACCATATATTTT; CDR3: CASSPPGRSSGNTIYF
D: .; V: TRBV7-2; size: many; J: TRBJ2-3; DNA: TGTGCCAGCAGCTTATCTTCCCGTGGGACGGGAGCAGATACGCAGTATTTT; CDR3: CASSLSSRGTGADTQYF
D: .; V: TRBV28; size: many; J: TRBJ1-2; DNA: TGTGCCAGCAGTTTAGGCTATGAAGGGTACGGGGGCTACACCTTC; CDR3: CASSLGYEGYGGYTF
D: .; V: TRBV19; size: .; J: TRBJ2-2; DNA: TGTGCCAGTAGTATAGGCCCGGGAAACACCGGGGAGCTGTTTTTT; CDR3: CASSIGPGNTGELFF
D: TRBD1; V: TRBV6-2/TRBV6-3; size: many; J: TRBJ2-7; DNA: TGTGCCAGCAGTTACTCGGGACAGGGTGGACACGAGCAGTACTTC; CDR3: CASSYSGQGGHEQYF
D: TRBD2; V: TRBV20-1; size: many; J: TRBJ2-5; DNA: TGCAGTGCAGGGGGACTAGCGGGAGAAAAGACCCAGTACTTC; CDR3: CSAGGLAGEKTQYF
D: TRBD2; V: TRBV5-4; size: .; J: TRBJ2-1; DNA: TGTGCCAGCACCCAGACTAGCGGGAGCAGTATTTACAATGAGCAGTTCTTC; CDR3: CASTQTSGSSIYNEQFF
D: TRBD2; V: TRBV5-1; size: few; J: TRBJ2-7; DNA: TGCGCCAGCAGCCTCACCCCAGGGGGGCTAGCGGGAACCAACGAGCAGTACTTC; CDR3: CASSLTPGGLAGTNEQYF
D: .; V: TRBV11-2; size: many; J: TRBJ1-2; DNA: TGTGCCAGCAGCTTAGATGGACCAGCTAACTATGGCTACACCTTC; CDR3: CASSLDGPANYGYTF
D: .; V: TRBV5-6; size: many; J: TRBJ2-1; DNA: TGTGCCAGCAGCAACCCCCACAATGAGCAGTTCTTC; CDR3: CASSNPHNEQFF
D: .; V: TRBV9; size: .; J: TRBJ1-5; DNA: TGTGCCAGCAGCGGGGGGGCGGTCAATCAGCCCCAGCATTTT; CDR3: CASSGGAVNQPQHF
D: TRBD1; V: TRBV6-2/TRBV6-3; size: many; J: TRBJ1-5; DNA: TGTGCCAGCAGTACCTGGGACAGGGAGGTTTTTTTGGGCAATCAGCCCCAGCATTTT; CDR3: CASSTWDREVFLGNQPQHF
D: .; V: TRBV11-3; size: many; J: TRBJ2-1; DNA: TGTGCCAGCAGCCACCGGGGGTCCTACAATGAGCAGTTCTTC; CDR3: CASSHRGSYNEQFF
D: TRBD2; V: TRBV20-1; size: .; J: TRBJ2-3; DNA: TGCAGTGCTAGTCCCAGCGGGAGCCGATTCACAGATACGCAGTATTTT; CDR3: CSASPSGSRFTDTQYF
D: .; V: TRBV7-9; size: many; J: TRBJ1-1; DNA: TGTGCCAGCAGCTTAGAATTTGGCACTGAAGCTTTCTTT; CDR3: CASSLEFGTEAFF
D: .; V: TRBV20-1; size: many; J: TRBJ2-7; DNA: TGCAGTGCTAGAGTCCTGACAGATAGCTCCTACGAGCAGTACTTC; CDR3: CSARVLTDSSYEQYF
D: .; V: TRBV12-3/TRBV12-4; size: many; J: TRBJ1-2; DNA: TGTGCCAGCAGTTCGACGGGCGTAGGCTATGGCTACACCTTC; CDR3: CASSSTGVGYGYTF
D: TRBD2; V: TRBV6-2/TRBV6-3; size: few; J: TRBJ2-1; DNA: TGTGCCAGCAGTCAACTAGCGGGGTACAATGAGCAGTTCTTC; CDR3: CASSQLAGYNEQFF
D: TRBD1; V: TRBV5-1; size: .; J: TRBJ2-1; DNA: TGCGCCAGCAGCTTAGACAGGGGAATCAATGAGCAGTTCTTC; CDR3: CASSLDRGINEQFF
D: .; V: TRBV19; size: .; J: TRBJ2-3; DNA: TGTGCCAGTAGTATAGATCTAGCTAGGTCGGATACGCAGTATTTT; CDR3: CASSIDLARSDTQYF
D: .; V: TRBV9; size: many; J: TRBJ2-1; DNA: TGTGCCAGCAGCGTAGCGGGAGTCCCCCCCAATGAGCAGTTCTTC; CDR3: CASSVAGVPPNEQFF
D: .; V: TRBV15; size: many; J: TRBJ2-1; DNA: TGTGCCACCAGCAGAGACGGCGGGGTCTACAATGAGCAGTTCTTC; CDR3: CATSRDGGVYNEQFF
D: TRBD2; V: TRBV11-1; size: many; J: TRBJ2-1; DNA: TGTGCCAGCAGCCTAGCGGGAGATCTCTACAATGAGCAGTTCTTC; CDR3: CASSLAGDLYNEQFF
D: .; V: TRBV6-1; size: .; J: TRBJ1-5; DNA: TGTGCCAGCAGCCGGTCGCAGGCAACTAGCAATCAGCCCCAGCATTTT; CDR3: CASSRSQATSNQPQHF